The sequence of this TCR beta chain was determined in a study of cytomegalovirus exposure and HLA in healthy donors. Overall study results and limits: Investigators reported 150 to 200 TCR beta chains as tied to cytomegalovirus. TCR sequences were mostly rare, though some public TCRs occurred in many donors.

PCR employed 60 Vbeta and 13 Jbeta primers. Clones were sequenced by immunoSEQ multiplex PCR, and TCRdb holds only the in-frame ones, with some missing. The data contain some 130,000 clones, roughly 80% of them singletons. Comment on this clone: What it binds is unknown.

The source material was PBMCs. This clonotype was sampled from a woman aged 45-65 years in good health and CMV-seropositive.

Written as DNA, the CDR3 is TGTGCCAGCAGGGGACAGGGGGCGCTGACTGGAAACACCATATATTTT. It is translated as CASRGQGALTGNTIYF. The rearrangement joins TRBV6-4 to TRBJ1-3; TRBD1 aligns across 12 bases. The CDR3 extends over 16 amino acids. Trimming cost V 6 bases and J 2 bases; bases outside gene matches: 5. Germline V gene sequence: CDR1 MRHNA, CDR2 SNTAGT.